Given below is one T cell receptor (beta chain) in context. The junction does not match germline at one end; this may be a read error. Sequencing targeted TCR beta in T cells from blood (CD8+ and CD4+). Multiple sclerosis controls were treatment-naive patients with stable or active relapsing-remitting disease. TEMRA cells were enriched by FACS, and CD4+ and CD8+ T cells were negatively isolated. cDNA came from around 0.54 to 1 ug RNA primed by random hexamers. Amplification of TCR beta CDR3 by immunoSEQ multiplex PCR spanned 54 Vbeta and 13 Jbeta. One entry per CDR3 protein, called by TCRdb with MiXCR from the immunoSEQ multiplex PCR reads. The sample contains 400,000 or so distinct CDR3 sequences, approximately 85% of which appear only once. This record belongs to a study of CD8 T cells in Susac syndrome. The sample was CD8+ T cells from PBMCs. This sequence was found in a human donor with multiple sclerosis.

The CDR3 DNA sequence: TGTGCCAGCAGTTTTTATGGCACTAGCAATCAACCCCAGCATTTT. This sequence encodes CASSFYGTSNQPQHF. The V gene is TRBV27, the J gene TRBJ1-5, with unresolved D. Germline V gene sequence: CDR1 MNHEY, CDR2 SMNVEV (reference sequence). CDR3 size: 15 residues.